Included here is one T cell receptor beta chain sequence, with context. The antigen remains undetermined. CDR3 length equals 14 residues. Germline V gives CDR1 SEHNR, CDR2 FQNEAQ (reference sequence). V was clipped by 7 bases and J by 7 bases, with 20 bases between them. An approximately 180 ng quantity of DNA, tens of thousands of T cell genomes, went into the sorted-subset replicate PCRs. Profiling relied on immunoSEQ multiplex PCR, and the TCRdb table lists in-frame clones only, not all of them. The table lists some 630,000 clones, around 96% of them singletons, with around 0.1% in the top ten. Naive CD8 cells comprised CD45RO-negative, CCR7-positively selected cells, excluding terminally differentiated effector memory CD45RA+ cells. This sample was included in a study of shared clonotypes between healthy human individuals. Points from the study as a whole: With few donors, the genetic and exposure-history diversity represented was limited.

Source material: naive CD8+ T cells sorted from blood. V is TRBV7-9 and J is TRBJ2-7, with TRBD2 as a possible D gene (6 bases). This sequence originates from a woman in her 30s in good health. The DNA of the CDR3 is TGTGCCAGCACCCTCTGGTCTAGCGTGGGGGAGCAGTACTTC. Translated: CASTLWSSVGEQYF.